This TCR beta chain was observed in a study of siplizumab effects on memory and regulatory T cells. Clones were read by immunoSEQ multiplex PCR, and TCRdb kept only the in-frame ones, dropping some. Of 85,000 to 95,000 clones in the sample, 94% were seen once. Sequenced sample: non-Treg CD4+ T cells sorted from blood. This TCR came from a human donor in good health.

CDR3 sequence: CASSIFFGRGQMGANYGYTF. The CDR3 DNA is TGTGCCAGTAGTATATTTTTTGGCAGGGGGCAAATGGGCGCTAACTATGGCTACACCTTC. The V gene is TRBV19, the J gene TRBJ1-2, with 8 bases matching TRBD1. V gave up 2 bases and J gave up 0 bases; unmatched junction bases: 17. Germline CDR1 LNHDA, CDR2 SQIVND (reference sequence). The CDR3 is 20 amino acids.